The T cell receptor beta chain under discussion was sequenced for a study of blood T cell repertoires in COVID-19 (dated by TCRdb to the early 2020s). Some background on the complete study: Samples covering the acute and convalescent phases of COVID-19 were provided by collaborators in the United States, Italy and Spain. Samples came from the ongoing ImmuneRACE study (first 160 participants) plus 1,254 subjects from 6 global collaborators. The material from the prospective study consisted of cDNA or gDNA derived from T cells, B-cell-depleted T cells, or PBMCs. The dataset comprised deeply sampled blood TCRbeta repertoires from subjects exposed to, actively infected with, or recovered from COVID-19. Where available, HLA class I and class II types were obtained from metadata supplied by the sample provider rather than from assay-based typing. The repertoires were made available in a free public database intended to serve as a resource for research on the immune response to SARS-CoV-2. The sample metadata nearly always contained a de-identified subject ID, COVID-19 status, age in years and sex. What the authors observed across the whole study: How much clinical and demographic metadata was included differed by source and by participant, and the metadata was provided uncurated.

Participants in the prospective study were enrolled through a virtual design, were aged about 18 to 90 years, and lived in approximately 25 United States geographic areas. In the prospective study, participants were assigned to cohorts based on the clinical history participants reported in a screening survey and a study questionnaire. For ImmuneRACE Cohort 3, a participant was defined as recovered based on two consecutive negative NP/OP PCR tests, clearance by a healthcare professional, or resolution of symptoms. Mobile phlebotomists in the prospective study collected whole blood, serum and a nasopharyngeal or oropharyngeal swab from every participant. Additional blood draws and questionnaires over an approximately 2-month period could optionally be provided by prospective study participants. Before DNA extraction, blood samples from the prospective study were shipped at room temperature or frozen.

The immunoSEQ Assay, a bias-controlled multiplex PCR, was used to amplify TCRbeta CDR3 regions from genomic DNA. The source study handled its data this way. The number of nucleated cells in each sample was estimated by amplification of reference gene primers within the assay. Sequence reads were collapsed and filtered to measure the absolute abundance of every unique TCRbeta CDR3 rearrangement. For each sample, productive Simpson clonality was calculated as the square root of Simpson's diversity index over productive rearrangements. In TCRdb, the immuneACCESS table is reduced to in-frame sequences with V and J assigned. These tables do not hold every clone; where another copy was compared, an unresolved V gene accounts for under half, and the others remain unexplained. For V, J and clone size, that table is used; D and trimming come from the DNA. This sample is represented by roughly 300,000 clones; 86% of them were singletons. About 10% of the sample goes to the ten largest clones.

Including the terminal cysteine and phenylalanine, the CDR3 comprises 13 residues. This entry keeps only the CDR3 DNA: 39 bases, framed from base 1. V loses 5 bases at its end and J loses 5 bases; junction bases beyond the gene matches: 3. Concerning this clone: Its antigen target is currently unknown. Base qualities are not recorded, but no much larger clone differs from it by a single base.

The clonotype comes from a woman between 18 and 29 years old who had recovered from COVID-19. The V and J segments used are TRBV12-3 or TRBV12-4 and TRBJ1-2; 9 central bases correspond to TRBD1. The sequencing input was PBMCs or T cells enriched from blood (not recorded which). The CDR3 region has the sequence CASSAGQGYGYTF. The DNA sequence is TGTGCCAGCAGTGCGGGACAGGGTTATGGCTACACCTTC.